This TCR beta chain was sequenced for a study of blood T cell repertoires in COVID-19. Using immunoSEQ multiplex PCR, the repertoire was profiled, and TCRdb retains in-frame clones only, with some absent. This table holds 88,000 or so clones, more than 75% found once. Trimming shortened V by 1 base and J by 0 bases, and 9 bases separated the two germline ends. This CDR3 contains 16 residues. Germline CDR1 MNHEY, CDR2 SMNVEV (reference sequence). The genes are TRBV27 and TRBJ1-4, with D possibly TRBD1 on 6 matching bases. Input material: peripheral blood. This sequence was found in a human donor in a cohort sampled during active COVID-19. The CDR3 DNA is TGTGCCAGCAGTTTATTGCGACAGGCAACTAATGAAAAACTGTTTTTT. Its translation: CASSLLRQATNEKLFF.